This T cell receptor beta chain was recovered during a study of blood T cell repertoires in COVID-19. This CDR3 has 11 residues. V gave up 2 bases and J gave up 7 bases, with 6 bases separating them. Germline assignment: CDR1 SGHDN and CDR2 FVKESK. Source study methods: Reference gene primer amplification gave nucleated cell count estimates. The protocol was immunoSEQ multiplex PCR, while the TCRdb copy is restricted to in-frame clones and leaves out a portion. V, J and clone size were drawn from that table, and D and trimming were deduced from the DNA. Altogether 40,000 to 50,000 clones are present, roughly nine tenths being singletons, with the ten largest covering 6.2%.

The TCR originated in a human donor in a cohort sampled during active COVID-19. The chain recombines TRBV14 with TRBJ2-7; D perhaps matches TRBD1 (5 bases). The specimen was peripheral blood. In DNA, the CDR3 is TGTGCCAGCAGCCAAAGACAGGAGCAGTACTTC. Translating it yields CASSQRQEQYF.